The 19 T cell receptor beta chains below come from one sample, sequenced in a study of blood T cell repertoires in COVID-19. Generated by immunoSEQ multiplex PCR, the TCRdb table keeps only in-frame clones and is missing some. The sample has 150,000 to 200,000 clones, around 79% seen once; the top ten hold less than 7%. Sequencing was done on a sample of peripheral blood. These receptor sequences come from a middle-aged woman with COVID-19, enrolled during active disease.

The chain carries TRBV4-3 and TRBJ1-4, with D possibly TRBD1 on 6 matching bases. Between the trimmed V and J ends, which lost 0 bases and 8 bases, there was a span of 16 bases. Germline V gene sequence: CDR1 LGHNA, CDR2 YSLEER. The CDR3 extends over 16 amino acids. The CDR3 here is CASSQESGRGWEKLFF. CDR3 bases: TGCGCCAGCAGCCAAGAGTCAGGCAGGGGCTGGGAAAAACTGTTTTTT.

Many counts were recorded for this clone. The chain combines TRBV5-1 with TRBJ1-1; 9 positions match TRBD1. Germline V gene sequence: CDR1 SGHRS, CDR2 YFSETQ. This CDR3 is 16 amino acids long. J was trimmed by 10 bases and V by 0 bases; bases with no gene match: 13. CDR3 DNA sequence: TGCGCCAGCAGCTTGGGGGTACGGGGACAGGGTTCGAGAGCTTTCTTT. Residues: CASSLGVRGQGSRAFF.

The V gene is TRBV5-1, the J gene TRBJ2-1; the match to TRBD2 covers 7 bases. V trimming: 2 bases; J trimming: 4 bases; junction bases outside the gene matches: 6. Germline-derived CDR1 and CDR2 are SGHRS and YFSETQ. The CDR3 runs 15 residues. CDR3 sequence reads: CASSFGGEGYNEQFF. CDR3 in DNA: TGCGCCAGCAGCTTTGGCGGGGAGGGGTACAATGAGCAGTTCTTC. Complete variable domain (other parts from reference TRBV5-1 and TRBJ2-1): KAGVTQTPRYLIKTRGQQVTLSCSPISGHRSVSWYQQTPGQGLQFLFEYFSETQRNKGNFPGRFSGRQFSNSRSEMNVSTLELGDSALYLCASSFGGEGYNEQFFGPGTRLTVL.

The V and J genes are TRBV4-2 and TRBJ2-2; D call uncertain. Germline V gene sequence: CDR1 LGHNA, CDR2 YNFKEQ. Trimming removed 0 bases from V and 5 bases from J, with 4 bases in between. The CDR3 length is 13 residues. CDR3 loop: CASSQDETGELFF. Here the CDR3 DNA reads TGTGCCAGCAGCCAAGATGAGACCGGGGAGCTGTTTTTT.

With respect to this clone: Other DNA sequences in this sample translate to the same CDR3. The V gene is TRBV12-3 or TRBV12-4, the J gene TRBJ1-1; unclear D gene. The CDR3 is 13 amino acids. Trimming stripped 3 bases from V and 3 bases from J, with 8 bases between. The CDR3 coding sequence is TGTGCCAGCAGTTTTACTACGGACACTGAAGCTTTCTTT. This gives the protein CASSFTTDTEAFF.

CDR3 bases: TGTGCCAGCAGCCAAGGTCTCAGGGATTTCAATGAGCAGTTCTTC. Translation gives CASSQGLRDFNEQFF. The rearrangement uses TRBV3-1 (or the pseudogene TRBV3-2) and TRBJ2-1; perhaps TRBD1 as D (5 bases). The CDR3 has 15 residues. V lost 1 base and J lost 6, with 13 bases in between. CDR1 is LGHDT and CDR2 is YNNKEL in the germline V gene (reference sequence).

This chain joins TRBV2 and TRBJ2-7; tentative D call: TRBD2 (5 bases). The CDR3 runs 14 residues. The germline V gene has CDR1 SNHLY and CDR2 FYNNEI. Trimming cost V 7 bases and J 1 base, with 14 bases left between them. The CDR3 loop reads CASKAGHLSYEQYF. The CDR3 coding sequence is TGTGCCAGCAAGGCGGGCCACCTGTCCTACGAGCAGTACTTC.

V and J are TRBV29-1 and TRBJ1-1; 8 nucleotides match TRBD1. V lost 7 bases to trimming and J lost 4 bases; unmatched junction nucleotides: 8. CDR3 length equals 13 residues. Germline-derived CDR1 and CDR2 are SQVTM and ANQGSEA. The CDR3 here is CSGRAGGGTEAFF. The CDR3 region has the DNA TGCAGCGGCAGGGCAGGGGGCGGCACTGAAGCTTTCTTT.

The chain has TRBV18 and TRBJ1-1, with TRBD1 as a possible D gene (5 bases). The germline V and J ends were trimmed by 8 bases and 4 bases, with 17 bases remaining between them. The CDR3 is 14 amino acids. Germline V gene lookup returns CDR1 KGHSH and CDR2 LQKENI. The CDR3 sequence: CASTTRQGGTEAFF. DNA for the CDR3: TGTGCCAGCACAACCCGTCAGGGAGGCACTGAAGCTTTCTTT.

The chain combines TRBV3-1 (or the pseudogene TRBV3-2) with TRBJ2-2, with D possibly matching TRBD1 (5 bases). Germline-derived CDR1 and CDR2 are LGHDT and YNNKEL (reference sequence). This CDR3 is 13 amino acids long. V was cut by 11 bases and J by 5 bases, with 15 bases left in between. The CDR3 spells CAFRAGSTGELFF. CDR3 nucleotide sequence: TGTGCCTTCAGGGCAGGGTCGACCGGGGAGCTGTTTTTT.

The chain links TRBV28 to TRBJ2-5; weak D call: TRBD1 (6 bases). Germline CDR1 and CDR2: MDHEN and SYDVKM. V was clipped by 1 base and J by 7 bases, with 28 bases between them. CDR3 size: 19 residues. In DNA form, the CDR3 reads TGTGCCAGCAGTTTATCGGGATGGGGGCCGCAGACCCCCTCCACGACCCAGTACTTC. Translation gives CASSLSGWGPQTPSTTQYF.

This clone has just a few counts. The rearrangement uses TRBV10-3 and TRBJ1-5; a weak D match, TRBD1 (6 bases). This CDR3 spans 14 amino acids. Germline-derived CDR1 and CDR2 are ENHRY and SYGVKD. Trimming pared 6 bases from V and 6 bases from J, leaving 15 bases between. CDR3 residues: CAIRTDGGLQPQHF. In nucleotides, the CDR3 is TGTGCCATCAGGACCGACGGGGGGCTTCAGCCCCAGCATTTT.

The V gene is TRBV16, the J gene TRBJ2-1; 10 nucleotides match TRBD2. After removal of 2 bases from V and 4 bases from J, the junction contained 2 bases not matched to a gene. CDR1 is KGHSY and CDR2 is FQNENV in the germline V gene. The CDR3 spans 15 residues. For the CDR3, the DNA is TGTGCCAGCAGCCAACTAGCGGGGGATTACAATGAGCAGTTCTTC. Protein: CASSQLAGDYNEQFF.

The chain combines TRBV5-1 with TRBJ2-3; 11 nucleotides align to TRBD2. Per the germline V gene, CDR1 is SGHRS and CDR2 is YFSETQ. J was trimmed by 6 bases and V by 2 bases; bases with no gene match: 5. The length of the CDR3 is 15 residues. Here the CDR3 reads CASSLLAGAGDTQYF. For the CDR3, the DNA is TGCGCCAGCAGCTTACTAGCGGGGGCGGGGGATACGCAGTATTTT.

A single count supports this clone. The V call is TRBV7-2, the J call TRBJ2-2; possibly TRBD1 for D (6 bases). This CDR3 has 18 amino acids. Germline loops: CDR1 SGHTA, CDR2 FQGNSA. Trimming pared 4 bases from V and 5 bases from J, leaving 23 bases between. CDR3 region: CASSYSPLTGHLTGELFF. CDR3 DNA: TGTGCCAGCAGCTATAGCCCCCTGACAGGCCATTTGACCGGGGAGCTGTTTTTT.

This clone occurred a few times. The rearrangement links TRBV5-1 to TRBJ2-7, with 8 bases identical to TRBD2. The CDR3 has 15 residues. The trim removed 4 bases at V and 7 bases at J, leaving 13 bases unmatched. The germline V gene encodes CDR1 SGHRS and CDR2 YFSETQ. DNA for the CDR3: TGCGCCAGCAGCCTACTCCGGGGGGGAGAAGGAGAGCAGTACTTC. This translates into CASSLLRGGEGEQYF.

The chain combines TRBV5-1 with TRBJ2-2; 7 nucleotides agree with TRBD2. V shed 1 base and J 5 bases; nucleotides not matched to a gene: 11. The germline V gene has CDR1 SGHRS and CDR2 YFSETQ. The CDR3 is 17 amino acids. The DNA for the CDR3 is TGCGCCAGCAGCTTGTCGGCGGCGGGAGTGCAAACCGGGGAGCTGTTTTTT. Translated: CASSLSAAGVQTGELFF.

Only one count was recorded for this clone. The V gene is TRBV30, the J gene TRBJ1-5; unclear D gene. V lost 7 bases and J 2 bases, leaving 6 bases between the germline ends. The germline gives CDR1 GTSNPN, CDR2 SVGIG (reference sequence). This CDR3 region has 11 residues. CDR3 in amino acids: CAYGGNQPQHF. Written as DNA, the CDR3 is TGTGCCTACGGGGGCAATCAGCCCCAGCATTTT.

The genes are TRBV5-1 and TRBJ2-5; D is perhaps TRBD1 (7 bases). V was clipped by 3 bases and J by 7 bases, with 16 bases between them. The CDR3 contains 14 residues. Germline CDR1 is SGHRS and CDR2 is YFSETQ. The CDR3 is CASSSGGGGPTQYF. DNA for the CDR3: TGCGCCAGCAGCTCCGGAGGGGGCGGCCCGACCCAGTACTTC.